This T cell receptor (beta chain) came from a study of blood T cell repertoires in COVID-19 (dated by TCRdb to about 2020). About the study as a whole: Samples covering the acute and convalescent phases of COVID-19 were provided by collaborators in the United States, Italy and Spain. The prospective study material was composed of cDNA or gDNA derived from T cells, B-cell-depleted T cells, or PBMCs. Deeply sampled blood TCRbeta repertoires from subjects exposed to, actively infected with, or recovered from COVID-19 were included in the dataset. The repertoires were released in a freely available public database intended as a resource for research on the immune response to SARS-CoV-2. Samples were obtained from the ongoing ImmuneRACE study (first 160 participants) and from 1,254 subjects provided by 6 global collaborators. Nearly every sample came with metadata listing a de-identified subject ID, COVID-19 status, age in years and sex. Where HLA class I and class II types were available, the types were taken from metadata supplied by the sample provider, not from assay-based typing.

Trimming takes 5 bases off V and 2 bases off J; junction bases not matched to a gene: 3. The germline V gene (reference sequence) sets CDR1 to LGHDT and CDR2 to YNNKEL. The CDR3 goes from the cysteine to the phenylalanine over 13 residues. Only the CDR3 portion is preserved as DNA: 39 bases, with reading frame beginning at the first base. This clone was counted a single time. The target of this receptor is not known. The sample holds no much larger clone one base away, and base qualities are not on file. Participants in the prospective study were aged roughly 18 to 90 years, lived in 20 to 25 United States geographic areas, and enrolled through a virtual design. In the prospective study, cohorts were assigned on the basis of participant-reported clinical history obtained from a screening survey and a study questionnaire. ImmuneRACE Cohort 3 recovered participants were defined by two consecutive negative NP/OP PCR tests, healthcare professional clearance, or symptom resolution. Each participant in the prospective study had whole blood, serum and a nasopharyngeal or oropharyngeal swab collected by mobile phlebotomists. Participants in the prospective study had the option to provide additional blood draws and questionnaires over a 2-month period. Blood samples from the prospective study were shipped frozen or at room temperature prior to DNA extraction.

TCRbeta CDR3 regions were amplified from genomic DNA by means of the immunoSEQ Assay, a bias-controlled multiplex PCR. The authors processed their data as follows. The number of nucleated cells in each sample was estimated by amplification of reference gene primers within the assay. To quantify the absolute abundance of each unique TCRbeta CDR3 rearrangement, sequence reads were collapsed and filtered. For each sample, productive Simpson clonality was calculated by taking the square root of Simpson's diversity index across productive rearrangements. TCRdb re-hosts the immuneACCESS table, in-frame sequences only. Its copies lack some clones; in the studies checked, an unresolved V gene accounts for under half of them, and the cause for the rest is not known. That table supplies the V and J calls and clone size; D and trimming were determined from the DNA. Present in this sample are 300,000 to 400,000 clones, over 75% of which were seen just once. Roughly 0.94% of the sample is in the top ten clones.

The study at large found these results: How much clinical and demographic metadata was included differed by source and by participant, and the metadata was provided uncurated.

The chain is encoded by TRBV3-1 (or the pseudogene TRBV3-2) joined to TRBJ2-7; 7 bases in the middle match TRBD2. The sequence derives from a woman in her twenties or thirties who had recovered from COVID-19. The sample taken for sequencing was PBMCs or T cells enriched from blood (not recorded which). At the DNA level, the sequence is TGTGCCAGCAGCGGGGGGGGAACCTACGAGCAGTACTTC. It translates as CASSGGGTYEQYF.